The clone carrying this T cell receptor (beta chain) has just a few counts. The antigen is unknown. The sample originates from a study of human T cells and chemical hapten exposure. For the study at large: Weekly scalp doses of diphenylcyclopropenone were given to patients during the approximately 23-week study.

Broader study findings: Relative to controls, expanded TCRs formed significantly more large CDR3 similarity clusters. Following DPC sensitization, TCRs present above 1 in 1000 frequency showed no change.

Sample time point: patch test 1, 2 weeks after DPC sensitization. Treatment described: therapeutic diphenylcyclopropenone sensitization with weekly scalp DPC. Individual cDNA molecules in this library carried unique molecular identifiers. One entry per CDR3 protein results from TCRdb running MiXCR on the RACE reads. The repertoire holds fewer than 400,000 distinct CDR3 sequences, 6% to 8.5% seen once, with around 8.2% in the top ten. The germline V gene encodes CDR1 SGDLS and CDR2 YYNGEE. The CDR3 consists of 12 residues. The sequenced sample was whole blood, obtained in connection with sensitization to the hapten diphenylcyclopropenone (DPC). This receptor was identified in a young woman with alopecia areata. Some clones in this sample may be carry-over from other donors' samples. The chain recombines TRBV9 with TRBJ2-1, with a possible D match to TRBD2 (6 bases). This CDR3 is CPAYRTGDMQFF. The CDR3 DNA is TGTCCAGCTTACCGGACGGGGGATATGCAGTTCTTC.